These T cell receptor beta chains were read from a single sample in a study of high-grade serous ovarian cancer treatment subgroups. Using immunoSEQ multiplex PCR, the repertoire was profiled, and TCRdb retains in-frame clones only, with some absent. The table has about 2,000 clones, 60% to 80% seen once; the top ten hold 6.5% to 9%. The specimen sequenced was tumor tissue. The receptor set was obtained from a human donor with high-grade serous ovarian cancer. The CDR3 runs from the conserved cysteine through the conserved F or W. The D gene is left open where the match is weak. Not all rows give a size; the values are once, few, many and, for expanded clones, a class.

CDR3 protein: CASSPGLGEGTQYF; CDR3 DNA: TGCGCCAGCAGCCCGGGACTAGGGGAGGGCACGCAGTATTTT; D gene: TRBD2; clone size: NA; V gene: TRBV4-3; J gene: TRBJ2-3
CDR3 protein: CASSESKFSLLALDTEAFF; CDR3 DNA: TGCGCCAGCAGTGAGTCGAAATTTAGTCTTCTAGCCTTAGACACTGAAGCTTTCTTT; D gene: NA; clone size: NA; V gene: TRBV10-2; J gene: TRBJ1-1
CDR3 protein: CASRMLWGRGPGYGYTF; CDR3 DNA: TGTGCCAGCAGAATGTTATGGGGCCGGGGCCCGGGGTATGGCTACACCTTC; D gene: NA; clone size: NA; V gene: TRBV21-1; J gene: TRBJ1-2
CDR3 protein: CASSQVTAGGSTGELFF; CDR3 DNA: TGTGCCAGCAGCCAAGTAACGGCGGGGGGAAGTACCGGGGAGCTGTTTTTT; D gene: TRBD2; clone size: NA; V gene: TRBV4-2; J gene: TRBJ2-2
CDR3 protein: CASSPGIQKETQYF; CDR3 DNA: TGTGCCAGCAGCCCCGGGATTCAAAAAGAGACCCAGTACTTC; D gene: NA; clone size: NA; V gene: TRBV9; J gene: TRBJ2-5
CDR3 protein: CASGGPATSYTGELFF; CDR3 DNA: TGTGCCAGCGGGGGACCGGCCACTTCATACACCGGGGAGCTGTTTTTT; D gene: NA; clone size: NA; V gene: TRBV11-2; J gene: TRBJ2-2
CDR3 protein: CASSLRPHPGDGAFF; CDR3 DNA: TGTGCCAGCAGCCTGCGCCCGCACCCGGGAGATGGAGCTTTCTTT; D gene: NA; clone size: NA; V gene: TRBV5-8; J gene: TRBJ1-1
CDR3 protein: CASRPGTGVSYEQYF; CDR3 DNA: TGTGCCAGCAGACCGGGGACAGGGGTGAGCTACGAGCAGTACTTC; D gene: TRBD1; clone size: NA; V gene: TRBV2; J gene: TRBJ2-7
CDR3 protein: CASSLSRDEKLFF; CDR3 DNA: TGTGCCAGCAGCTTGAGTAGGGATGAAAAACTGTTTTTT; D gene: NA; clone size: NA; V gene: TRBV7-2; J gene: TRBJ1-4
CDR3 protein: CASSATGQGRNEQFF; CDR3 DNA: TGTGCCAGCAGTGCGACGGGACAGGGGCGGAATGAGCAGTTCTTC; D gene: TRBD1; clone size: NA; V gene: TRBV2; J gene: TRBJ2-1
CDR3 protein: CASSFLSSGYTGELFF; CDR3 DNA: TGTGCCAGCAGCTTTTTGAGTAGCGGATACACCGGGGAGCTGTTTTTT; D gene: NA; clone size: NA; V gene: TRBV7-9; J gene: TRBJ2-2
CDR3 protein: CASSPSSTGGEQFF; CDR3 DNA: TGTGCCAGCTCACCCAGTTCTACAGGGGGCGAGCAGTTCTTC; D gene: TRBD1; clone size: NA; V gene: TRBV18; J gene: TRBJ2-1
CDR3 protein: CASSEWGASTDTQYF; CDR3 DNA: TGTGCCAGCAGCGAGTGGGGGGCTAGCACAGATACGCAGTATTTT; D gene: NA; clone size: NA; V gene: TRBV7-8; J gene: TRBJ2-3
CDR3 protein: CASSRTATGVEDGYTF; CDR3 DNA: TGTGCCAGTAGTAGAACCGCGACAGGGGTAGAAGATGGCTACACCTTC; D gene: TRBD1; clone size: NA; V gene: TRBV19; J gene: TRBJ1-2
CDR3 protein: CASSRSQETQYF; CDR3 DNA: TGTGCCAGCAGTAGGAGCCAAGAGACCCAGTACTTC; D gene: NA; clone size: NA; V gene: TRBV28; J gene: TRBJ2-5
CDR3 protein: CASSRGLAGGRTGELFF; CDR3 DNA: TGCGCCAGCAGCCGGGGACTAGCGGGGGGTCGCACCGGGGAGCTGTTTTTT; D gene: TRBD2; clone size: once; V gene: TRBV4-3; J gene: TRBJ2-2
CDR3 protein: CASSIDQGRTEAFF; CDR3 DNA: TGTGCCAGCAGCATCGATCAGGGTCGTACTGAAGCTTTCTTT; D gene: NA; clone size: NA; V gene: TRBV9; J gene: TRBJ1-1
CDR3 protein: CATRWTGDSPLHF; CDR3 DNA: TGTGCCACCAGATGGACAGGTGATTCACCCCTCCACTTT; D gene: TRBD1; clone size: NA; V gene: TRBV28; J gene: TRBJ1-6
CDR3 protein: CASSPAEGETQYF; CDR3 DNA: TGTGCCAGCAGCCCGGCGGAGGGGGAGACCCAGTACTTC; D gene: NA; clone size: NA; V gene: TRBV7-3; J gene: TRBJ2-5
CDR3 protein: CASSLEGQGSLGTQYF; CDR3 DNA: TGCGCCAGCAGCTTGGAGGGACAGGGAAGCCTAGGGACCCAGTACTTC; D gene: TRBD1; clone size: NA; V gene: TRBV5-1; J gene: TRBJ2-5
CDR3 protein: CSADGQTEAFF; CDR3 DNA: TGCAGTGCCGACGGCCAAACTGAAGCTTTCTTT; D gene: NA; clone size: NA; V gene: TRBV20-1; J gene: TRBJ1-1
CDR3 protein: CASRTGRTEAFF; CDR3 DNA: TGTGCCAGCAGAACAGGGAGGACTGAAGCTTTCTTT; D gene: NA; clone size: NA; V gene: TRBV27; J gene: TRBJ1-1
CDR3 protein: CASSSTGETEAFF; CDR3 DNA: TGTGCCAGCAGCTCGACTGGAGAGACTGAAGCTTTCTTT; D gene: NA; clone size: NA; V gene: TRBV5-4; J gene: TRBJ1-1
CDR3 protein: CASSPVGGTSGYNEQFF; CDR3 DNA: TGTGCCAGCAGCCCCGTAGGAGGGACTAGCGGGTACAATGAGCAGTTCTTC; D gene: TRBD2; clone size: NA; V gene: TRBV11-2; J gene: TRBJ2-1
CDR3 protein: CASSASLRDKNTGELFF; CDR3 DNA: TGTGCCAGCAGCGCAAGCCTCCGGGACAAGAACACCGGGGAGCTGTTTTTT; D gene: NA; clone size: NA; V gene: TRBV9; J gene: TRBJ2-2
CDR3 protein: CASTVGGGTQYF; CDR3 DNA: TGCGCCAGCACCGTTGGGGGGGGGACCCAGTACTTC; D gene: TRBD2; clone size: NA; V gene: TRBV10-2; J gene: TRBJ2-5
CDR3 protein: CASSQTGGTLYGYTF; CDR3 DNA: TGCGCCAGCAGCCAGACAGGGGGCACTCTTTATGGCTACACCTTC; D gene: TRBD1; clone size: NA; V gene: TRBV4-3; J gene: TRBJ1-2
CDR3 protein: CASSSYSGGANNEQFF; CDR3 DNA: TGTGCCAGCAGCTCCTATAGCGGGGGGGCAAACAATGAGCAGTTCTTC; D gene: TRBD2; clone size: NA; V gene: TRBV11-2; J gene: TRBJ2-1
CDR3 protein: CASSGDWSQPQHF; CDR3 DNA: TGTGCCAGCAGTGGGGACTGGTCTCAGCCCCAGCATTTT; D gene: NA; clone size: NA; V gene: TRBV6-1; J gene: TRBJ1-5
CDR3 protein: CASSLAIQQETQYF; CDR3 DNA: TGTGCCAGCAGCTTAGCGATACAGCAAGAGACCCAGTACTTC; D gene: NA; clone size: NA; V gene: TRBV7-6; J gene: TRBJ2-5
CDR3 protein: CASSLWSGAEQYF; CDR3 DNA: TGTGCCAGCAGCTTGTGGAGTGGGGCCGAGCAGTACTTC; D gene: NA; clone size: NA; V gene: TRBV5-8; J gene: TRBJ2-7
CDR3 protein: CASSSAGGEQFF; CDR3 DNA: TGTGCCAGCAGCTCTGCCGGGGGCGAGCAGTTCTTC; D gene: NA; clone size: NA; V gene: TRBV6-4; J gene: TRBJ2-1
CDR3 protein: CASSMAGGGLRGQETQYF; CDR3 DNA: TGTGCCAGTAGTATGGCCGGCGGGGGGCTAAGGGGACAAGAGACCCAGTACTTC; D gene: TRBD2; clone size: NA; V gene: TRBV19; J gene: TRBJ2-5
CDR3 protein: CASSLPGGREQFF; CDR3 DNA: TGTGCCAGCAGTCTCCCGGGGGGCCGTGAGCAGTTCTTC; D gene: NA; clone size: NA; V gene: TRBV6-6; J gene: TRBJ2-1